Below, one TCR beta chain is given with its context. This clone was detected only a few times. This receptor's antigen is unknown. No clone much larger than this one lies a single base away; base qualities are absent. All of the isolated RNA was reverse transcribed with the High Capacity cDNA Reverse Transcription Kit, so expressed TCRB transcripts were sequenced. Deep immunoSEQ sequencing was applied to naive, central memory and regulatory T cell samples, giving an average of roughly 3.5 million total reads per sample. After sorted cells were lysed in RLT buffer, RNA was extracted with DNase-treated RNeasy Micro or Mini kits, with the choice depending on cell number. To prevent cross-contamination, every cell subset was processed on its own, while patient and healthy donor samples were processed together. The immunoSEQ multiplex PCR was used to amplify TCRB sequences from cDNA, generating 87-bp fragments that spanned the CDR3 region. Sequencing of the amplicons was performed on the Illumina HiSeq platform. In the paper's pipeline: Synthetic template baselines were used to correct PCR bias computationally, reads within Hamming distance 2 were collapsed together, and singletons that could not be merged were discarded. Reads were aligned against IMGT to assign V, D and J genes, CDR3 length and insertions or deletions at six rearrangement sites. Within each subset, clonotype counts were normalized to sorted cell number, and only after that were true diversity and Gini coefficients computed with the tcR R package. The overlap coefficient, calculated on TCRB nucleotide sequences, was used to quantify repertoire sharing. As a proxy for the pre-selection repertoire, out-of-frame TCRB sequences from naive cells were analyzed. What TCRdb holds here is the immuneACCESS table cut down to in-frame rearrangements. Part of the clones is not present; checked against another copy, under half of the missing clones reflect an unresolved V gene, and the others are unexplained. V, J and clone size are taken as reported in that table, and D and trimming were inferred from the DNA itself. A total of about 350,000 clones appear in this sample, around 20% of them only once. Of the sample, 0.044% falls within the top ten clones.

Each donor gave one peripheral blood draw, about 110 mL on average, collected into heparinised tubes. Using a panel that included CD45RO, CCR7, CD25, CD127, CD95 and CD27, naive, central memory, regulatory and stem cell-like memory CD4+ T cells were sorted on a BD FACSAria II. All sorted populations exceeded 95% purity. PBMCs were isolated right away by Lymphoprep density gradient centrifugation and were stained directly, without culture. So that batch effects would be minimized, each experiment stained and sorted samples in pairs, pairing one healthy donor with one patient. The CDR3 runs 17 amino acids, cysteine and phenylalanine included. Kept here is only the CDR3 DNA, which spans 51 bases and is read in frame from base 1. Trimming leaves V shorter by 5 bases and J shorter by 5 bases, with the junction holding 14 bases beyond the gene matches. CDR1 SGHVS and CDR2 FQNEAQ are derived from the germline V gene.

This specimen comes from a study of beta chain features in type 1 diabetes (dated by TCRdb to 2017 to 2018). Background on the whole study: No differences in mean age, gender distribution, total cell number or subset yield were found between patients and healthy donors. In the study, TCRB repertoires of sorted circulating CD4+ T cell subsets from recently diagnosed type 1 diabetes patients were compared with those of matched healthy donors. A total of some 100,000,000 sorted cells were examined across all samples, and the number of cells per subset was strongly correlated with RNA yield. Regulatory and stem cell-like memory subsets were obtained from only 8 patients and roughly eight healthy donors, while naive and central memory subsets were obtained from all 30 or so donors. What the research found in general, with its limitations: Sequencing cDNA rather than genomic DNA could over-represent highly expressing activated cells, although activation and CD3 levels did not differ between groups. Because the HLA sub-analyses included only small numbers of individuals, any influence of HLA type on TCRB rearrangement was left unresolved. Shorter templates might be favored by PCR, yet because patient and control samples were amplified and corrected together, any such skew would affect both groups equally. Type 1 diabetes patients showed a moderate but significant shortening of TCRB CDR3 length in all four CD4+ subsets. Patients with type 1 diabetes made fewer insertions and deleted more nucleotides at VDJ recombination sites, implying thymic rearrangement abnormalities. The naive, central memory and regulatory TCRB repertoires appeared to resemble one another more closely among patients than among healthy donors.

The sample comprised naive CD4+ T cells from blood. Reading the label with the study, this specimen's cell subset or site is: true naive CD4+ T cells. The chain couples TRBV7-8 to TRBJ2-3, with 9 central nucleotides matching TRBD2. The TCR sequence derives from a woman aged 18-29 years in good health. This receptor has the CDR3 CASSPLGASGARDTQYF. The nucleotide sequence is given as TGTGCCAGCAGCCCCCTAGGCGCTAGCGGGGCAAGAGATACGCAGTATTTT. Supplemented by the reference TRBV7-8 and TRBJ2-3 proteins around the CDR3, the complete variable domain is GAGVSQSPRYKVAKRGQDVALRCDPISGHVSLFWYQQALGQGPEFLTYFQNEAQLDKSGLPSDRFFAERPEGSVSTLKIQRTQQEDSAVYLCASSPLGASGARDTQYFGPGTRLTVL.